Listed below are T cell receptor beta chains from one sample, sequenced in a study of blood T cell repertoires in COVID-19. The protocol was immunoSEQ multiplex PCR, while the TCRdb copy is restricted to in-frame clones and leaves out a portion. Among around 400,000 clones listed, around 87% were seen once. The sequencing sample was made of peripheral blood. These receptors were collected from a woman aged 25 to 45 with COVID-19, enrolled during active disease. Each CDR3 is given with its conserved first and last residue. D genes are given only for firm matches. Size is stated for part of the rows, as once, few or many counts, or as a class when the clone is expanded.

TRBJ2-3,NA,NA,TRBV19,TGTGCCAGTAGTTCGGCCCCCGGGGGTTCAACAGATACGCAGTATTTT,CASSSAPGGSTDTQYF
TRBJ1-5,NA,once,TRBV2,TGTGCCAGCAGTGTAGCCTCGGGGTACAGCAATCAGCCCCAGCATTTT,CASSVASGYSNQPQHF
TRBJ2-7,TRBD1,NA,TRBV6-5,TGTGCCAGCAGGTGGACAGGGGGCGGATACGAGCAGTACTTC,CASRWTGGGYEQYF
TRBJ1-1,NA,NA,TRBV21-1,TGTGCCAGCAGCAAAGTTCGGCAGGGAGGGATGAACACTGAAGCTTTCTTT,CASSKVRQGGMNTEAFF
TRBJ2-1,TRBD2,few,TRBV5-1,TGCGCCAGCAGCTTACGGGGGGACTCCTACAATGAGCAGTTCTTC,CASSLRGDSYNEQFF
TRBJ2-1,TRBD1,NA,TRBV11-1,TGTGCTACAGGGACAGGGTATGGCAATGAGCAGTTCTTC,CATGTGYGNEQFF
TRBJ2-5,NA,NA,TRBV28,TGTGCCAGCAGTTTGGCCGCTGGCTTGATCAGTTTTAAGTACTTC,CASSLAAGLISFKYF
TRBJ2-7,NA,once,TRBV27,TGTGCCAGCAGTTTCTCCGGGACTCTGTTTGACGAGCAGTACTTC,CASSFSGTLFDEQYF
TRBJ2-5,NA,NA,TRBV5-5,TGTGCCAGCAGCTTGGTCGGGAGACCAGAGACCCAGTACTTC,CASSLVGRPETQYF
TRBJ2-7,TRBD1,NA,TRBV27,TGTGCCAGCAGTCGCAAGGACAGGGCCCCTCTCTACGAGCAGTACTTC,CASSRKDRAPLYEQYF
TRBJ1-2,NA,NA,TRBV2,TGTGCCAGCAGTGAAAAGTGGGGCCAGTATGGCTACACCTTC,CASSEKWGQYGYTF
TRBJ2-1,TRBD2,NA,TRBV30,TGTGCCTGGCAATCCGGGACTACCCTCGAGCAGTTCTTC,CAWQSGTTLEQFF
TRBJ1-2,NA,NA,TRBV20-1,TGCTCCGCCGGTGAGAACTATGGCTACACCTTC,CSAGENYGYTF
TRBJ2-5,NA,NA,TRBV12-3/TRBV12-4,TGTGCCAGCAGACCAGGGGTCTGGGAGACCCAGTACTTC,CASRPGVWETQYF
TRBJ2-2,TRBD1,NA,TRBV9,TGTGCCAGCAGCGGGGACAGGGGTACCACCGGGGAGCTGTTTTTT,CASSGDRGTTGELFF
TRBJ2-3,NA,NA,TRBV30,TGTGCCTGGAGTCTCGGGAGCGGCACAGATACGCAGTATTTT,CAWSLGSGTDTQYF
TRBJ2-7,NA,NA,TRBV4-3,TGCGCCAGCAGCCAGGCCGGGACAAATACCTACGAGCAGTACTTC,CASSQAGTNTYEQYF
TRBJ2-1,TRBD2,NA,TRBV30,TGTGCCTGGAACATGGGACTAGCGAATGAGCAGTTCTTC,CAWNMGLANEQFF
TRBJ2-7,NA,NA,TRBV12-2,TGTGCAAGTCGCTTCGTAGGGGGTTATCACTACGAGCAGTACTTC,CASRFVGGYHYEQYF
TRBJ2-7,NA,NA,TRBV27,TGTGCCAGCAGTCCGCTTGGGACTTACTACGAGCAGTACTTC,CASSPLGTYYEQYF
TRBJ1-2,TRBD1,NA,TRBV6-1,TGTGCCAGCAGTGAGAACAGACAGGGCTACTATGGCTACACCTTC,CASSENRQGYYGYTF
TRBJ2-5,NA,NA,TRBV7-8,TGTGCCAGCAGGTCAGGGGGGCAGGGCTCTCAAGAGACCCAGTACTTC,CASRSGGQGSQETQYF
TRBJ2-7,TRBD2,NA,TRBV5-1,TGCGCCAGCAGCAAACCCCTAGCGGGTGATCCCTACGAGCAGTACTTC,CASSKPLAGDPYEQYF
TRBJ1-2,NA,NA,TRBV19,TGTGCCAGTAGTATCTCGGGGTATGGCTACACCTTC,CASSISGYGYTF
TRBJ2-1,TRBD1,NA,TRBV28,TGTGCCAGCCACCCCAACAGGGGGCATAACAATGAGCAGTTCTTC,CASHPNRGHNNEQFF
TRBJ1-2,TRBD1,NA,TRBV29-1,TGCAGCGTCAGAACAGGGGCTAAGGGGGGCTACACCTTC,CSVRTGAKGGYTF
TRBJ1-2,NA,NA,TRBV4-1,TGCGCCAGCAGCCAAGGCGCGGGAGGGAACTATGGCTACACCTTC,CASSQGAGGNYGYTF
TRBJ2-7,NA,NA,TRBV27,TGTGCCAGCAGTCCCAGGGGAATTTCCTCCTACGAGCAGTACTTC,CASSPRGISSYEQYF
TRBJ2-1,TRBD2,NA,TRBV28,TGTGCCAGCAGTTTAAGAGCTAGCGGGAGGAATGCGTTCTTC,CASSLRASGRNAFF
TRBJ2-2,TRBD2,NA,TRBV7-9,TGTGCCACTAGCGGGAGGGTTGACACCGGGGAGCTGTTTTTT,CATSGRVDTGELFF
TRBJ2-2,NA,once,TRBV10-3,TGTGCCATCAGCGCAGGGAGGAGAGGTACCGGGGAGCTGTTTTTT,CAISAGRRGTGELFF
TRBJ1-4,NA,NA,TRBV12-3/TRBV12-4,TGTGCCAGCCAACCGAGATCTAATGAAAAACTGTTTTTT,CASQPRSNEKLFF
TRBJ2-7,NA,NA,TRBV24-1,TGTGCCACCAGTGCCGGGTTCGGGTACGAGCAGTACTTC,CATSAGFGYEQYF
TRBJ2-1,TRBD2,NA,TRBV9,TGTGCCAGCAGCGTATGGACTAGCGGGTACAATGAGCAGTTCTTC,CASSVWTSGYNEQFF
TRBJ2-7,TRBD2,NA,TRBV29-1,TGCAGCGTTGCCGGACTAGCGGGATTATCCGAGCAGTACTTC,CSVAGLAGLSEQYF
TRBJ2-7,TRBD1,NA,TRBV9,TGTGCCAGCAGCTTTGGACAGGGAGTGGGCTACGAGCAGTACTTC,CASSFGQGVGYEQYF
TRBJ2-7,TRBD1,NA,TRBV27,TGTGCCAGCTCCGGGACAGGTAAAATATACTCCTACGAGCAGTACTTC,CASSGTGKIYSYEQYF